What follows is one TCR beta chain and its context. Its target is not known. Treatment indicated: approximately 18 received Ad26.COV2.S at low or high dose, single or two shots; 5 received placebo; per-sample allocation not given. Samples were taken on day 63 after the first vaccine or placebo injection. This record belongs to a study of Ad26.COV2.S vaccination and SARS-CoV-2 variants. Findings and caveats of the study: Analytic work on TCR breadth and depth might have understated the full extent of total T cell responses.

Produced via immunoSEQ multiplex PCR; TCRdb's table is partial and in-frame only. Of 300,000 to 500,000 clones in the sample, less than 90% are singletons; the top ten hold under 4%. Trimming removed 5 bases from V and 8 bases from J; junction bases left unmatched: 4. Germline V lookup: CDR1 SEHNR, CDR2 FQNEAQ (reference sequence). CDR3 length: 12 residues. Sequencing was performed on peripheral blood, taken in a trial of Ad26.COV2.S vaccine versus placebo. The rearrangement links TRBV7-9 to TRBJ1-2; 8 bases are a match to TRBD1. The source of this sequence is a person aged 18-60 years who received the Ad26.COV2.S COVID-19 vaccine or a placebo. CDR3 protein: CASSQGARGYTF. CDR3 bases: TGTGCCAGCAGCCAGGGGGCTCGAGGCTACACCTTC. Full variable domain (remainder filled in from reference TRBV7-9 and TRBJ1-2): DTGVSQNPRHKITKRGQNVTFRCDPISEHNRLYWYRQTLGQGPEFLTYFQNEAQLEKSRLLSDRFSAERPKGSFSTLEIQRTEQGDSAMYLCASSQGARGYTFGSGTRLTVV.